The 32 T cell receptor beta chains listed next were all sequenced from one sample in a study of cytomegalovirus exposure and HLA in healthy donors (dated by TCRdb to about 2017). Library prep was done by the immunoSEQ multiplex PCR assay. Sourced from immuneACCESS, this table was stored by TCRdb with only in-frame sequences that have V and J called. A share of the clones is absent; for the studies checked, an unresolved V gene accounts for under half, and the remainder has no known explanation. The sample contains 150,000 to 200,000 clones, more than 70% of them found a single time. The ten largest clones capture around 9.6% of the sample. The sequencing sample was made of PBMCs. All receptors come from a man younger than 40 in good health and CMV-seropositive.

The rearrangement links TRBV6-1 to TRBJ1-1; maybe TRBD1 (6 bases). The CDR3 is 15 residues long. Trimming shortened V by 3 bases and J by 6 bases, and 17 bases separated the two germline ends. The V gene's germline CDR1 is MNHNS and CDR2 SASEGT. CDR3 loop: CASSDWTASTAEAFF. CDR3 in DNA: TGTGCCAGCAGTGACTGGACAGCCTCAACAGCTGAAGCTTTCTTT.

The chain combines TRBV4-3 with TRBJ2-5; the D is unclear. Germline V gene data show CDR1 as LGHNA and CDR2 as YSLEER. The V end was cut by 2 bases, the J end by 2 bases, with 12 bases between. CDR3 length: 15 residues. DNA of the CDR3: TGCGCCAGCAGCCAATTTCAGACGGAGCAAGAGACCCAGTACTTC. This codes for CASSQFQTEQETQYF.

In this sample, this clone turned up a few times. V is TRBV30 and J is TRBJ1-2, with TRBD1 identical over 8 bases. This CDR3 has 15 residues. V shed 2 bases, J shed 5 bases, and the junction held 10 bases outside the gene matches. Germline V lookup: CDR1 GTSNPN, CDR2 SVGIG (reference sequence). CDR3 amino acids: CAWSNRDRIRYGYTF. The CDR3 DNA reads TGTGCCTGGAGTAACCGGGACAGGATTCGATATGGCTACACCTTC.

J is TRBJ2-3 and V is TRBV6-4; D uncertain. The CDR3 is made up of 13 amino acids. The germline V gene has CDR1 MRHNA and CDR2 SNTAGT. V lost 6 bases and J lost 2, with 9 bases in between. For the CDR3, the DNA is TGTGCCAGCAGCCTGGCGGACACAGATACGCAGTATTTT. Protein: CASSLADTDTQYF.

The chain recombines TRBV7-2 with TRBJ1-5; 8 bases are a match to TRBD1. This CDR3 is built from 18 residues. Germline CDR1 is SGHTA and CDR2 is FQGNSA. V lost 1 base to trimming and J lost 0 bases; unmatched junction nucleotides: 8. Here the CDR3 reads CASSLESDRVYSNQPQHF. Here the CDR3 DNA reads TGTGCCAGCAGCTTAGAATCGGACAGGGTTTATAGCAATCAGCCCCAGCATTTT.

The V and J genes are TRBV27 and TRBJ2-7; 7 nucleotides line up with TRBD1. This CDR3 comprises 14 residues. V trimming: 5 bases; J trimming: 2 bases; junction bases outside the gene matches: 6. Germline CDR1 reads MNHEY; CDR2 reads SMNVEV (reference sequence). The CDR3 is CASSLGQIPYEQYF. The CDR3 nucleotides are TGTGCCAGCAGTCTGGGACAGATCCCCTACGAGCAGTACTTC.

This CDR3 reads CASRRGGGSYNEQFF. CDR3 nucleotide sequence: TGTGCCAGCAGACGGGGGGGCGGGTCCTACAATGAGCAGTTCTTC. The gene calls are TRBV27 and TRBJ2-1; 8 nucleotides align to TRBD2. This CDR3 is 15 amino acids long. Per germline, CDR1 MNHEY and CDR2 SMNVEV (reference sequence). The junction had 5 bases not matched to a gene; V was cut back by 6 bases and J by 1 base.

The chain is built from TRBV19 and TRBJ2-5, with 12 bases identical to TRBD1. The ends lost 3 bases at V and 4 bases at J; junction bases unmatched: 3. Germline CDR1 and CDR2: LNHDA and SQIVND (reference sequence). The CDR3 sequence is 15 residues long. The CDR3 DNA follows: TGTGCCAGTAGTATGGGGGACAGGGGGCGAGAGACCCAGTACTTC. It yields the protein CASSMGDRGRETQYF.

This chain joins TRBV10-3 and TRBJ2-7; 7 bases match TRBD1. J lost 2 bases, V lost 8 bases, and 12 bases had no gene match. The CDR3 covers 15 residues. CDR1 and CDR2 from the germline V gene are ENHRY and SYGVKD. The CDR3 DNA reads as TGTGCCATCGCTAGAGGGCAGGGGGAACCCTACGAGCAGTACTTC. It yields the protein CAIARGQGEPYEQYF.

V usage is TRBV29-1 and J usage is TRBJ2-1, with D unclear. Germline values: CDR1 SQVTM, CDR2 ANQGSEA. V gave up 7 bases and J gave up 0 bases, with 16 bases separating them. The CDR3 is made up of 15 amino acids. CDR3 sequence reads: CSAPGQVSSYNEQFF. The CDR3 nucleotides are TGCAGCGCCCCCGGTCAGGTGAGCTCCTACAATGAGCAGTTCTTC.

The J gene is TRBJ1-5, the V gene TRBV6-5, with TRBD1 matching over 8 bases. V shed 6 bases and J 0 bases; nucleotides not matched to a gene: 4. This CDR3 has 15 residues. CDR1 and CDR2 from the germline V gene are MNHEY and SVGAGI. The CDR3 sequence: CASRMTGDSNQPQHF. CDR3 coding DNA: TGTGCCAGCAGAATGACAGGGGATAGCAATCAGCCCCAGCATTTT.

This clone has just a few counts. This rearrangement joins TRBV19 to TRBJ1-5; D possibly corresponds to TRBD1 (5 bases). From germline, CDR1 is LNHDA and CDR2 SQIVND (reference sequence). V dropped 6 bases and J dropped 0 bases, with 12 bases sitting between them. CDR3 size: 15 residues. Here the CDR3 reads CASRPGPNSNQPQHF. Written as DNA, the CDR3 is TGTGCCAGTAGGCCAGGGCCTAATAGCAATCAGCCCCAGCATTTT.

This chain links TRBV7-2 with TRBJ1-2; no definite D call. Germline V gene lookup returns CDR1 SGHTA and CDR2 FQGNSA. The germline V and J ends were trimmed by 1 base and 8 bases, with 17 bases remaining between them. This CDR3 region has 15 residues. CDR3 amino acids: CASSLGHKEVEGYTF. The DNA for the CDR3 is TGTGCCAGCAGCTTAGGGCACAAAGAGGTGGAGGGCTACACCTTC.

The chain is built from TRBV5-1 and TRBJ1-1; D is perhaps TRBD1 (6 bases). Trimming pared 0 bases from V and 2 bases from J, leaving 11 bases between. The CDR3 sequence is 15 residues long. Germline CDR1 SGHRS, CDR2 YFSETQ. This CDR3 is CASSLAGAANTEAFF. As DNA, the CDR3 is TGCGCCAGCAGCTTGGCAGGGGCTGCTAACACTGAAGCTTTCTTT.

This clone was counted once. The same CDR3 is also encoded by other DNA sequences in this sample. The rearrangement uses TRBV30 and TRBJ1-1; D unclear. The germline V and J ends were trimmed by 0 bases and 4 bases, with 9 bases remaining between them. CDR3 length: 13 residues. Germline V gene data show CDR1 as GTSNPN and CDR2 as SVGIG (reference sequence). The CDR3 sequence: CAWSVRGGTEAFF. In DNA form, the CDR3 reads TGTGCCTGGAGTGTACGGGGAGGCACTGAAGCTTTCTTT. The whole variable domain, filled in from reference TRBV30 and TRBJ1-1, reads SQTIHQWPATLVQPVGSPLSLECTVEGTSNPNLYWYRQAAGRGLQLLFYSVGIGQISSEVPQNLSASRPQDRQFILSSKKLLLSDSGFYLCAWSVRGGTEAFFGQGTRLTVV.

This chain uses TRBV7-9 with TRBJ1-2, with D uncertain. Germline V gene lookup returns CDR1 SEHNR and CDR2 FQNEAQ (reference sequence). The CDR3 is made up of 13 amino acids. The V and J ends lost 1 base and 6 bases respectively, with 9 bases between them. CDR3 DNA sequence: TGTGCCAGCAGCTTAGGAGGGAATAATGGCTACACCTTC. It yields the protein CASSLGGNNGYTF. Looking up the rest from reference TRBV7-9 and TRBJ1-2 gives the full variable domain: DTGVSQNPRHKITKRGQNVTFRCDPISEHNRLYWYRQTLGQGPEFLTYFQNEAQLEKSRLLSDRFSAERPKGSFSTLEIQRTEQGDSAMYLCASSLGGNNGYTFGSGTRLTVV.

The table lists this clone with a few counts. The rearrangement uses TRBV7-2 and TRBJ1-5; D is undetermined. The germline gives CDR1 SGHTA, CDR2 FQGNSA. This CDR3 spans 14 amino acids. Trimming pared 5 bases from V and 7 bases from J, leaving 15 bases between. CDR3 bases: TGTGCCAGCAGCCCGTGGAGAGTACGCCAGCCCCAGCATTTT. Its protein product is CASSPWRVRQPQHF.

A single count supports this clone. The chain couples TRBV13 to TRBJ2-2, with 8 bases that match TRBD1. The CDR3 is 20 amino acids. J lost 3 bases, V lost 2 bases, and 17 bases had no gene match. Germline assignment: CDR1 PRHDT and CDR2 FYEKMQ (reference sequence). The CDR3 bases are TGTGCCAGCAGCTTACCCCCGGAGACAGGGGTCAGATCGGACACCGGGGAGCTGTTTTTT. This codes for CASSLPPETGVRSDTGELFF.

The CDR3 is CATRTSGAYNEQFF. The CDR3 DNA follows: TGTGCCACTAGGACTAGCGGGGCCTACAATGAGCAGTTCTTC. The V call is TRBV19, the J call TRBJ2-1; 12 bases are shared with TRBD2. The CDR3 spans 14 residues. Germline V CDR1 and CDR2: LNHDA, SQIVND (reference sequence). V dropped 10 bases and J dropped 2; count of bases not matched to a gene: 3.

There are a few counts of this clone. The gene calls are TRBV10-2 and TRBJ1-5, with D possibly TRBD1 on 6 matching bases. The CDR3 contains 12 residues. Germline assignment: CDR1 WSHSY and CDR2 SAAADI. Trimming removed 5 bases from V and 5 bases from J, with 7 bases in between. The chain's CDR3 is CASSSGDQPQHF. In DNA form, the CDR3 reads TGCGCCAGCAGTTCAGGGGATCAGCCCCAGCATTTT.

This clone has just one count. This chain uses TRBV4-3 with TRBJ2-3; D is possibly TRBD2 (7 bases). This CDR3 has 17 amino acids. Germline CDR1 LGHNA, CDR2 YSLEER. V was pared by 0 bases and J by 2 bases, with 15 bases between. The CDR3 DNA follows: TGCGCCAGCAGCCAAGATAAGGGGGGGCGTTACACAGATACGCAGTATTTT. This encodes CASSQDKGGRYTDTQYF.

This clone appeared a few times. The CDR3 DNA is TGTGCCAGCAGTCGGACCGGGGGGTTCACCGGGGAGCTGTTTTTT. Its translation: CASSRTGGFTGELFF. This chain uses TRBV25-1 with TRBJ2-2; TRBD2 aligns across 7 bases. Germline loops: CDR1 MGHDK, CDR2 SYGVNS. The length of the CDR3 is 15 residues. After removal of 5 bases from V and 4 bases from J, the junction contained 7 bases not matched to a gene.

The chain employs TRBV27 and TRBJ2-1; 7 bases match TRBD2. The J segment lost 7 bases and the V segment lost 1 base, leaving 25 bases of the junction unmatched. Germline V gene lookup returns CDR1 MNHEY and CDR2 SMNVEV (reference sequence). The CDR3 runs to 21 residues. The CDR3 DNA is TGTGCCAGCAGTTTATATCCCCCCTTGGGCTTGCGGGGGAACCTTAGGAATGAGCAGTTCTTC. Amino acids: CASSLYPPLGLRGNLRNEQFF.

The chain joins TRBV11-2 to TRBJ1-1; the match to TRBD1 covers 9 bases. The CDR3 sequence is 14 residues long. Germline V lookup: CDR1 SGHAT, CDR2 FQNNGV. Unmatched junction bases numbered 8, after V lost 1 base and J lost 11 bases. CDR3 coding DNA: TGTGCCAGCAGCTTAGCCGGACAGGGGCGAGGGGCTTTCTTT. Translation: CASSLAGQGRGAFF.

This clone has just a few counts. The V call is TRBV11-2, the J call TRBJ2-5; TRBD2 is a possible D gene (6 bases). This CDR3 contains 15 residues. Germline-derived CDR1 and CDR2 are SGHAT and FQNNGV. V lost 5 bases and J lost 2, with 15 bases in between. The CDR3 here is CASSPTGVQQETQYF. CDR3 in DNA: TGTGCCAGCAGCCCAACGGGAGTTCAACAAGAGACCCAGTACTTC.

The gene calls are TRBV28 and TRBJ1-2; D might be TRBD1 (6 bases). CDR1 MDHEN and CDR2 SYDVKM come from the germline V gene. Trimming stripped 1 base from V and 6 bases from J, with 12 bases between. This CDR3 region has 14 residues. The CDR3: CASSLSQGLNGYTF. Here the CDR3 DNA reads TGTGCCAGCAGTTTATCCCAGGGGCTCAATGGCTACACCTTC.

The J gene is TRBJ2-2, the V gene TRBV7-8; D possibly corresponds to TRBD2 (5 bases). CDR3 length: 18 amino acids. From germline, CDR1 is SGHVS and CDR2 FQNEAQ. V lost 6 bases to trimming and J lost 4 bases, with 24 bases between them. The CDR3 region has the DNA TGTGCCAGCAGTTCTTTCCTTGGTAGGGATCGGGGCACCGGGGAGCTGTTTTTT. Residues: CASSSFLGRDRGTGELFF.

J is TRBJ2-3 and V is TRBV5-1, with a tentative D call TRBD2 (6 bases). Trimming left V 1 base short and J 3 bases short, with 12 bases between. The germline gives CDR1 SGHRS, CDR2 YFSETQ. The CDR3 extends over 15 amino acids. Here the CDR3 reads CASSLWAGRTDTQYF. The CDR3 nucleotides read TGCGCCAGCAGCTTGTGGGCAGGGAGGACAGATACGCAGTATTTT.

The chain joins TRBV30 to TRBJ2-7; 7 nucleotides align to TRBD1. V dropped 4 bases and J dropped 0; count of bases not matched to a gene: 9. The CDR3 extends over 15 amino acids. CDR1 GTSNPN and CDR2 SVGIG come from the germline V gene (reference sequence). Here the CDR3 DNA reads TGTGCCTGGACTCCGGGGACAGACAGCTCCTACGAGCAGTACTTC. Protein product: CAWTPGTDSSYEQYF.

This chain links TRBV6-5 with TRBJ2-7; TRBD1 aligns across 8 bases. J gave up 2 bases and V 2 bases, and 2 bases lay outside the gene matches. Germline values: CDR1 MNHEY, CDR2 SVGAGI. The CDR3 runs 14 residues. The CDR3 DNA follows: TGTGCCAGCAGTTACCGACAGGGGACCTACGAGCAGTACTTC. This encodes CASSYRQGTYEQYF.

The chain employs TRBV6-4 and TRBJ2-3; D is perhaps TRBD2 (6 bases). The CDR3 is 16 amino acids. CDR1 MRHNA and CDR2 SNTAGT come from the germline V gene. V shed 2 bases and J shed 1 base, with 13 bases lying between them. The CDR3 region is CASSDGGGAGTDTQYF. CDR3 sequence (DNA): TGTGCCAGCAGTGACGGAGGCGGGGCCGGCACAGATACGCAGTATTTT.

The V call is TRBV2, the J call TRBJ1-6; D not certain. The CDR3 extends over 13 amino acids. Germline loops: CDR1 SNHLY, CDR2 FYNNEI. Trimming took 3 bases from V and 4 from J, leaving 4 bases between them. The CDR3 sequence is CASSERYNSPLHF. DNA of the CDR3: TGTGCCAGCAGTGAGAGATATAATTCACCCCTCCACTTT.